The 30 T cell receptor beta chains below all came from one sample that was sequenced in a study of T cells in Graves' hyperthyroidism and ophthalmopathy. Regions amplified from RNA transcripts were the TCR beta CDR3 regions. During a first-round RT-PCR of the TCR CDR3, the HTBI primer set was used. TCRdb reprocessed the multiplex PCR reads with MiXCR, giving one entry per CDR3 protein. The sample lists about 720,000 distinct CDR3 sequences, around 17% occurring once. Input material: blood. The receptor source for this set is a man between 18 and 35 years old with Graves' hyperthyroidism.

The V and J genes are TRBV30 and TRBJ2-3; D unclear. Germline-derived CDR1 and CDR2 are GTSNPN and SVGIG (reference sequence). V gave up 5 bases and J gave up 6 bases, with 6 bases separating them. This CDR3 contains 10 residues. The CDR3, as DNA: TGTGCCTGGGAGCTGGATACGCAGTATTTT. Residues: CAWELDTQYF.

CDR3 in amino acids: CASRGFYEQFF. For the CDR3, the DNA is TGTGCCAGCAGGGGGTTTTATGAGCAGTTCTTC. V gene TRBV27 combines with J gene TRBJ2-1; D not certain. Germline-derived CDR1 and CDR2 are MNHEY and SMNVEV (reference sequence). This CDR3 has 11 amino acids. V dropped 6 bases and J dropped 8 bases, with 8 bases sitting between them.

This clonotype was counted only a few times. V and J are TRBV7-8 and TRBJ2-7; a possible D gene is TRBD1 (6 bases). Trimming left V 5 bases short and J 4 bases short, with 24 bases between. CDR1 and CDR2 (germline): SGHVS, FQNEAQ. The CDR3 extends over 17 amino acids. The CDR3 DNA reads as TGTGCCAGCAGCCCAACCGGACAGCCCCCCTTGAGGTACGAGCAGTACTTC. Translated: CASSPTGQPPLRYEQYF.

This clonotype showed up just a few times. The V and J genes are TRBV27 and TRBJ2-1; D tentatively reads TRBD1 or TRBD2 (5 bases each). Per the germline V gene, CDR1 is MNHEY and CDR2 is SMNVEV (reference sequence). The CDR3 is made up of 12 amino acids. Trimming left V 4 bases short and J 12 bases short, with 13 bases between. The DNA of the CDR3 is TGTGCCAGCAGTTCCACTAGTACAGGGCAGTTCTTC. It translates to CASSSTSTGQFF.

The rearrangement uses TRBV12-3 or TRBV12-4 and TRBJ2-7; possibly TRBD1 for D (5 bases). CDR3 length: 14 amino acids. V was shortened by 7 bases and J by 0 bases, with 13 bases between the two germline ends. DNA of the CDR3: TGTGCCAGCAATCTAAGGGGAATCTCCTACGAGCAGTACTTC. It translates to CASNLRGISYEQYF.

This clonotype showed up many times. The gene calls are TRBV7-2 and TRBJ2-6; TRBD2 aligns across 7 bases. The CDR3 runs to 19 residues. Per germline, CDR1 SGHTA and CDR2 FQGNSA. Losses at the gene ends were 2 bases for V and 0 bases for J; bases not matched to a gene: 10. The CDR3 nucleotides are TGTGCCAGCAGCTTAATCGCTAGCGGCGGTTTCTCTGGGGCCAACGTCCTGACTTTC. Translating gives CASSLIASGGFSGANVLTF. The full variable domain, rest sourced from reference TRBV7-2 and TRBJ2-6, is GAGVSQSPSNKVTEKGKDVELRCDPISGHTALYWYRQSLGQGLEFLIYFQGNSAPDKSGLPSDRFSAERTGGSVSTLTIQRTQQEDSAVYLCASSLIASGGFSGANVLTFGAGSRLTVL.

The chain links TRBV6-5 to TRBJ2-7, with D possibly matching TRBD2 (6 bases). The germline V and J ends were trimmed by 4 bases and 1 base, with 14 bases remaining between them. Germline V gene sequence: CDR1 MNHEY, CDR2 SVGAGI. The CDR3 spans 15 residues. The CDR3, as DNA: TGTGCCAGCAGTTTTACGGGACTTTCGTCCTACGAGCAGTACTTC. Its protein is CASSFTGLSSYEQYF.

The chain links TRBV5-5 to TRBJ2-3; 8 bases agree with TRBD2. The CDR3 is made up of 18 amino acids. Germline trimming cut 4 bases from V and 0 bases from J; bases unmatched to any gene: 13. CDR1 SGHKS and CDR2 YYEKEE come from the germline V gene (reference sequence). CDR3 residues: CASSQNFRAGVSTDTQYF. The CDR3, as DNA: TGTGCCAGCAGCCAAAACTTTAGAGCGGGGGTAAGCACAGATACGCAGTATTTT.

The chain recombines TRBV7-9 with TRBJ2-7; no clear D. This CDR3 comprises 16 residues. V was trimmed by 5 bases and J by 2 bases, leaving 19 bases between them. Germline lookup yields CDR1 SEHNR and CDR2 FQNEAQ (reference sequence). CDR3 amino acids: CASSPIRSGLTYEQYF. The CDR3 nucleotides read TGTGCCAGCAGCCCAATTCGCTCGGGCCTTACCTACGAGCAGTACTTC.

This clonotype was seen only a few times. The chain couples TRBV9 to TRBJ1-4, with 7 bases matching TRBD1. Germline loops: CDR1 SGDLS, CDR2 YYNGEE. This CDR3 is 15 amino acids long. V lost 4 bases to trimming and J lost 3 bases; unmatched junction nucleotides: 6. In DNA, the CDR3 is TGTGCCAGCAGCACCACCGGGACAGCTAATGAAAAACTGTTTTTT. As protein: CASSTTGTANEKLFF.

This clonotype was observed many times. This chain uses TRBV6-2 or TRBV6-3 with TRBJ1-1; D not resolved. V lost 4 bases and J lost 4, with 16 bases in between. Germline V gene lookup returns CDR1 MNHEY and CDR2 SVGEGT. The CDR3 spans 15 residues. CDR3 DNA: TGTGCCAGCAGTTTGGCCGGGATTGTGACCACTGAAGCTTTCTTT. It yields the protein CASSLAGIVTTEAFF.

This clonotype was observed a handful of times. The chain employs TRBV15 and TRBJ2-7; 13 bases line up with TRBD2. V lost 5 bases, J lost 1 base, and 11 bases stayed unmatched. The germline CDR1 and CDR2 sequences are LNHNV and YYDKDF (reference sequence). The CDR3 is 18 residues long. The CDR3 reads CATSDVGTSGIGSYEQYF. In DNA form, the CDR3 reads TGTGCCACCAGCGATGTTGGGACTAGCGGGATAGGTTCCTACGAGCAGTACTTC.

This clonotype came up many times. The chain carries TRBV2 and TRBJ2-2; a weak D match, TRBD1 (5 bases). Germline V gene sequence: CDR1 SNHLY, CDR2 FYNNEI. CDR3 size: 14 residues. V lost 5 bases and J 5 bases, leaving 12 bases between the germline ends. The CDR3 DNA reads as TGTGCCAGCAGTCTGCTAGGACAAACCGGGGAGCTGTTTTTT. Protein: CASSLLGQTGELFF.

This clonotype was seen repeatedly, ten times or more. The V and J genes are TRBV12-3 or TRBV12-4 and TRBJ1-1; possible D gene TRBD1, 6 bases. Between the trimmed V and J ends, which lost 4 bases and 5 bases, there was a span of 17 bases. CDR3 length: 15 amino acids. CDR3 sequence: CASSSRGIGSTEAFF. The CDR3 DNA sequence: TGTGCCAGCAGTTCCAGGGGAATTGGGAGTACTGAAGCTTTCTTT.

Points on this clonotype: Because the CDR3 is missing its conserved closing phenylalanine or tryptophan, this is likely a read error. V gene TRBV10-3 combines with J gene TRBJ2-3, with no clear D. Germline values: CDR1 ENHRY, CDR2 SYGVKD. The CDR3 runs 15 residues. V lost 3 bases and J lost 0, with 10 bases in between. The CDR3 sequence is CAISDPTRSTDTQYS. In DNA, the CDR3 is TGTGCCATCAGTGATCCGACCCGAAGCACAGATACGCAGTATTCT.

V is TRBV3-1 and J is TRBJ1-4; D possibly corresponds to TRBD1 (6 bases). Germline loops: CDR1 LGHDT, CDR2 YNNKEL (reference sequence). The V end was cut by 3 bases, the J end by 5 bases, with 19 bases between. The CDR3 runs 17 residues. CDR3 coding DNA: TGTGCCAGCAGCCATAGCGCCTGGACAGTCATGAATGAAAAACTGTTTTTT. It codes for CASSHSAWTVMNEKLFF.

This clonotype was counted once. This chain uses TRBV4-3 with TRBJ2-3; possibly TRBD1 or TRBD2 for D (5 bases each). From germline, CDR1 is LGHNA and CDR2 YSLEER. The V and J ends lost 1 base and 5 bases respectively, with 10 bases between them. The CDR3 has 14 residues. The CDR3 reads CASSQARDLDTQYF. Here the CDR3 DNA reads TGCGCCAGCAGCCAAGCCCGGGACCTAGATACGCAGTATTTT.

This clonotype was seen many times. The chain joins TRBV6-5 to TRBJ1-1, with D unclear. Germline CDR1 reads MNHEY; CDR2 reads SVGAGI. The CDR3 runs to 16 residues. The germline V and J ends were trimmed by 7 bases and 1 base, with 19 bases remaining between them. CDR3 amino acids: CASTLALLRGNTEAFF. CDR3 DNA: TGTGCCAGCACCCTGGCCCTTTTGCGGGGGAACACTGAAGCTTTCTTT.

At least ten counts were recorded for this clonotype. The chain recombines TRBV28 with TRBJ1-1; 9 nucleotides line up with TRBD1. The CDR3 runs to 15 residues. The germline CDR1 and CDR2 sequences are MDHEN and SYDVKM. J was trimmed by 1 base and V by 8 bases; bases with no gene match: 8. In DNA form, the CDR3 reads TGTGCCAGCTCCTCCGGGGGACAGGGGAACACTGAAGCTTTCTTT. This sequence encodes CASSSGGQGNTEAFF.

This clonotype has only a few counts. V and J are TRBV7-3 and TRBJ2-2, with a tentative D call TRBD1 (5 bases). This CDR3 is built from 15 residues. Per germline, CDR1 SGHTA and CDR2 FQGTGA. Trimming left V 4 bases short and J 1 base short, with 10 bases between. The CDR3 nucleotides read TGTGCCAGCAGCTCCCAGGGTATGAACACCGGGGAGCTGTTTTTT. Translating gives CASSSQGMNTGELFF.

J is TRBJ1-5 and V is TRBV9; D gene unclear. Germline-derived CDR1 and CDR2 are SGDLS and YYNGEE. CDR3 length equals 15 residues. V lost 2 bases and J 3 bases, leaving 12 bases between the germline ends. CDR3 amino acids: CASSVEGHHNQPQHF. The CDR3 DNA follows: TGTGCCAGCAGCGTTGAAGGGCATCACAATCAGCCCCAGCATTTT.

This clonotype appeared many times. The gene calls are TRBV2 and TRBJ2-1, with a tentative D call TRBD2 (6 bases). The germline V and J ends were trimmed by 5 bases and 0 bases, with 8 bases remaining between them. The germline CDR1 and CDR2 sequences are SNHLY and FYNNEI. The CDR3 has 14 amino acids. The CDR3 DNA sequence: TGTGCCAGCAGTAGGAGGGGCTCCTACAATGAGCAGTTCTTC. It specifies CASSRRGSYNEQFF.

This sequence joins TRBV20-1 and TRBJ1-3; D is ambiguous. V gave up 0 bases and J gave up 0 bases, with 9 bases separating them. The length of the CDR3 is 15 residues. Germline CDR1 reads DFQATT; CDR2 reads SNEGSKA (reference sequence). The CDR3 region has the DNA TGCAGTGCTAGAGAGGTTAGGAACTCTGGAAACACCATATATTTT. This codes for CSAREVRNSGNTIYF.

This clonotype was observed a handful of times. V and J are TRBV2 and TRBJ2-3; D is undetermined. The CDR3 has 14 residues. CDR1 is SNHLY, CDR2 FYNNEI, per germline. Trimming left V 6 bases short and J 4 bases short, with 14 bases between. The CDR3 reads CASRLNLPADTQYF. The CDR3 DNA reads TGTGCCAGCAGATTAAACCTTCCCGCAGATACGCAGTATTTT.

V is TRBV4-1 and J is TRBJ1-1, with TRBD1 matching over 7 bases. With V trimmed by 1 base and J by 2 bases, 7 bases remained unmatched. Germline lookup yields CDR1 MGHRA and CDR2 YSYEKL. The CDR3 spans 16 residues. The CDR3 DNA is TGCGCCAGCAGCCAAGTAGGGGGCGTGGAAAACACTGAAGCTTTCTTT. Translation gives CASSQVGGVENTEAFF.

This clonotype was seen many times. V is TRBV6-5 and J is TRBJ1-1; D call uncertain. Germline-derived CDR1 and CDR2 are MNHEY and SVGAGI. With 0 bases removed from V and 5 bases from J, the gap between germline ends came to 16 bases. The CDR3 has 16 residues. The CDR3: CASSYSSILKGTEAFF. CDR3 nucleotides: TGTGCCAGCAGTTACTCGTCAATACTCAAAGGAACTGAAGCTTTCTTT.

This clonotype was seen a handful of times. The CDR3 here is CSASKSGAGNEQFF. The CDR3 DNA is TGCAGTGCTAGCAAAAGCGGCGCGGGCAATGAGCAGTTCTTC. V usage is TRBV20-1 and J usage is TRBJ2-1, with a possible D match to TRBD2 (5 bases). The CDR3 consists of 14 residues. The germline CDR1 and CDR2 sequences are DFQATT and SNEGSKA (reference sequence). Trimming removed 3 bases at V and 6 bases at J, with 15 bases between.

This clonotype was recorded a few times. The chain employs TRBV19 and TRBJ1-2; TRBD1 might be the D (5 bases). This CDR3 has 13 residues. Germline CDR1 reads LNHDA; CDR2 reads SQIVND (reference sequence). V lost 7 bases to trimming and J lost 4 bases, with 13 bases between them. The CDR3: CASTPQGIYGYTF. For the CDR3, the DNA is TGTGCCAGTACCCCCCAGGGCATCTATGGCTACACCTTC.

This clonotype was picked up many times. The rearrangement links TRBV28 to TRBJ2-7; a possible D gene is TRBD1 (6 bases). Germline CDR1 reads MDHEN; CDR2 reads SYDVKM. The CDR3 has 14 amino acids. Deletions cut 8 bases from V and 1 base from J, with 15 bases between. CDR3 residues: CASHWSGVSYEQYF. For the CDR3, the DNA is TGTGCCAGCCACTGGTCAGGGGTTTCCTACGAGCAGTACTTC.

The gene calls are TRBV15 and TRBJ1-1; 9 bases fit TRBD1. Germline CDR1 is LNHNV and CDR2 is YYDKDF (reference sequence). V shed 2 bases and J 4 bases; nucleotides not matched to a gene: 14. The CDR3 contains 18 residues. The CDR3 protein is CATSRHRGRLFRATEAFF. CDR3 nucleotides: TGTGCCACCAGCAGACACAGGGGGCGACTTTTCCGAGCCACTGAAGCTTTCTTT.